The clone carrying this T cell receptor (beta chain) was seen only a few times. Its antigen is still unknown. This specimen comes from a study of tumor-infiltrating lymphocytes in localized non-small cell lung cancer. Looking at the study overall: The cohort mixed smokers and never-smokers, several histologies, and some post-neoadjuvant-chemotherapy samples.

This CDR3 has 15 residues. Germline V gene data show CDR1 as SGHDT and CDR2 as YYEEEE. Trimming pared 0 bases from V and 3 bases from J, leaving 12 bases between. Profiling relied on immunoSEQ multiplex PCR, and the TCRdb table lists in-frame clones only, not all of them. The table has 21,000 or so clones, approximately 73% seen once. General study findings and limits: Only some patients had TCR sequencing, depending on available tissue. Tumor T-cell fraction was not associated with recurrence-free survival.

The rearrangement joins TRBV5-6 to TRBJ1-1; D call uncertain. The receptor was derived from a human donor with non-small cell lung cancer. Sequenced material: lung tumor tissue. In nucleotides, the CDR3 is TGTGCCAGCAGCTTGGGGAGTGGACGGTACACTGAAGCTTTCTTT. It encodes CASSLGSGRYTEAFF.